What follows describes a single TCR beta chain. V shed 3 bases and J 13 bases; nucleotides not matched to a gene: 7. Germline assignment: CDR1 LNHNV and CDR2 YYDKDF (reference sequence). There are 14 residues in the CDR3. Original methodology: From reference gene primer amplification, estimates of nucleated cell counts were derived. TCRdb's copy holds only in-frame clones and misses some; the assay was immunoSEQ multiplex PCR. V and J calls and clone size follow that table, whereas D and trimming were derived from the DNA. The sample gives around 420,000 clones, 70% to 90% of which show up once; over 2% is in the top ten. This specimen belongs to a study of blood T cell repertoires in COVID-19. Study as a whole: From the United States, Italy and Spain came samples of acute and convalescent COVID-19. T cells, B-cell-depleted T cells, or PBMCs provided the cDNA or gDNA that served as material.

The cohort comprised adults aged 18 to 89 years residing in approximately 25 US areas. The TCR comes from a middle-aged woman with acute COVID-19. Sequenced: PBMCs or T cells enriched from blood (not recorded which). The chain uses TRBV15 and TRBJ1-6, with 9 bases identical to TRBD1. This CDR3 is CATSRDRGGIPLHF. The CDR3 nucleotides read TGTGCCACCAGCAGGGACAGGGGCGGTATCCCCCTCCACTTT.